The 32 T cell receptor beta chains listed next were all sequenced from one sample in a study of shared clonotypes between healthy human individuals. The method was immunoSEQ multiplex PCR; TCRdb's version includes in-frame clones alone and lacks a portion of them. The profile shows 190,000 or so clones, approximately 92% of them singletons. Sequences were obtained from naive CD4+ T cells sorted from blood. Subset indicated: CD45RA+ positively selected. The origin of the receptors is a woman aged 30 to 39 in good health.

The rearrangement joins TRBV15 to TRBJ2-1; TRBD2 aligns across 7 bases. From germline, CDR1 is LNHNV and CDR2 YYDKDF (reference sequence). The CDR3 extends over 17 amino acids. V was pared by 5 bases and J by 5 bases, with 15 bases of the junction left unmatched. CDR3 loop: CATSPVLISSGHNEQFF. DNA of the CDR3: TGTGCCACCAGCCCGGTGTTAATTTCTAGCGGCCACAATGAGCAGTTCTTC.

This chain connects TRBV18 to TRBJ1-3; D ambiguous. Trimming stripped 3 bases from V and 0 bases from J, with 12 bases between. The CDR3 runs 16 residues. Germline CDR1 reads KGHSH; CDR2 reads LQKENI. The CDR3 coding sequence is TGTGCCAGCTCACCTACAGAGGACTACTCTGGAAACACCATATATTTT. It codes for CASSPTEDYSGNTIYF.

This rearrangement joins TRBV28 to TRBJ2-5, with 7 bases identical to TRBD1. Germline-derived CDR1 and CDR2 are MDHEN and SYDVKM. Trimming at V came to 2 bases and at J to 4 bases, leaving 7 bases not matched to a gene. This CDR3 has 15 residues. CDR3: CASSLGGTERETQYF. Here the CDR3 DNA reads TGTGCCAGCAGTTTAGGTGGGACAGAGAGAGAGACCCAGTACTTC.

V usage is TRBV5-1 and J usage is TRBJ2-1, with D uncertain. Germline V gene data show CDR1 as SGHRS and CDR2 as YFSETQ. The CDR3 length is 16 residues. V lost 4 bases, J lost 5 bases, and 19 bases lay in between. The CDR3 is CASSKTTGLKNNEQFF. In DNA form, the CDR3 reads TGCGCCAGCAGCAAGACCACGGGCCTAAAGAACAATGAGCAGTTCTTC. Variable domain in full (rest from reference TRBV5-1 and TRBJ2-1): KAGVTQTPRYLIKTRGQQVTLSCSPISGHRSVSWYQQTPGQGLQFLFEYFSETQRNKGNFPGRFSGRQFSNSRSEMNVSTLELGDSALYLCASSKTTGLKNNEQFFGPGTRLTVL.

J is TRBJ1-3 and V is TRBV11-2, with D possibly matching TRBD1 (6 bases). The CDR3 loop spans 17 amino acids. Germline values: CDR1 SGHAT, CDR2 FQNNGV. Trimming cost V 5 bases and J 0 bases, with 17 bases left between them. CDR3 sequence (DNA): TGTGCCAGCAGCCCCTTGATAGGACAGAGCTCTGGAAACACCATATATTTT. As protein: CASSPLIGQSSGNTIYF.

The genes are TRBV28 and TRBJ2-5; D possibly corresponds to TRBD1 (5 bases). The DNA end favors TRBJ2-7, so the J call may be wrong. The germline CDR1 and CDR2 sequences are MDHEN and SYDVKM. This CDR3 spans 13 amino acids. The CDR3 is CASSLKQDYEQYF. The CDR3 DNA reads as TGTGCCAGCAGTTTAAAACAGGACTACGAGCAGTACTTC.

The V gene is TRBV6-5, the J gene TRBJ2-7; 14 nucleotides align to TRBD2. The CDR3 consists of 15 residues. V was clipped by 8 bases and J by 4 bases; unmatched bases: 7. Germline CDR1 and CDR2: MNHEY and SVGAGI. The CDR3 DNA follows: TGTGCCAGCGGGGACGGACTAGCGGGAGGATACGAGCAGTACTTC. This gives the protein CASGDGLAGGYEQYF.

This clone showed up just a few times. The chain couples TRBV11-2 to TRBJ2-7; D gene uncertain. With 3 bases removed from V and 4 bases from J, the gap between germline ends came to 7 bases. Germline CDR1 and CDR2: SGHAT and FQNNGV. The CDR3 is 12 residues long. Written as DNA, the CDR3 is TGTGCCAGCAGCTTCACTGGGTACGAGCAGTACTTC. This translates into CASSFTGYEQYF.

This clone was seen once. The chain is built from TRBV19 and TRBJ2-1; 8 bases are shared with TRBD1. After removal of 3 bases from V and 8 bases from J, the junction contained 9 bases not matched to a gene. Germline assignment: CDR1 LNHDA and CDR2 SQIVND (reference sequence). The CDR3 spans 15 residues. CDR3 region: CASSIEDRVPDEQFF. The CDR3 region has the DNA TGTGCCAGTAGTATCGAGGACAGGGTTCCCGATGAGCAGTTCTTC.

This clone has a single count. For the CDR3, the DNA is TGTGCCAGCGGCGAAAGTACAGGGATTCCCTACGAGCAGTACTTC. This encodes CASGESTGIPYEQYF. This chain connects TRBV6-6 to TRBJ2-5, with D maybe TRBD1 (6 bases). Gene TRBJ2-7 matches the end of the DNA better, so the J call may be wrong. The CDR3 runs to 15 residues. Germline V gene data show CDR1 as MNHNY and CDR2 as SVGAGI (reference sequence).

The V call is TRBV2, the J call TRBJ1-1; possible D gene TRBD1, 5 bases. The CDR3 has 16 residues. CDR1 is SNHLY and CDR2 is FYNNEI in the germline V gene. V was clipped by 0 bases and J by 1 base, with 12 bases between them. CDR3 DNA sequence: TGTGCCAGCAGTGAAGCAGGGAACGGGGCGAACACTGAAGCTTTCTTT. This sequence encodes CASSEAGNGANTEAFF.

This clone has a handful of counts. This chain links TRBV5-1 with TRBJ2-7; 9 bases are a match to TRBD2. CDR1 and CDR2 from the germline V gene are SGHRS and YFSETQ. The ends lost 0 bases at V and 4 bases at J; junction bases unmatched: 2. The CDR3 extends over 14 amino acids. Here the CDR3 reads CASSLDGLAYEQYF. In DNA form, the CDR3 reads TGCGCCAGCAGCTTGGATGGACTAGCGTACGAGCAGTACTTC.

The V gene is TRBV6-5, the J gene TRBJ2-5; perhaps TRBD1 as D (6 bases). Trimming left V 6 bases short and J 6 bases short, with 11 bases between. CDR3 length: 12 residues. CDR1 is MNHEY, CDR2 SVGAGI, per germline. This CDR3 reads CASSPTGKTQYF. The CDR3 coding sequence is TGTGCCAGCAGCCCGACAGGAAAGACCCAGTACTTC.

This clone was seen a few times. The chain uses TRBV18 and TRBJ1-5; D call uncertain. CDR1 is KGHSH and CDR2 is LQKENI in the germline V gene. The CDR3 consists of 14 residues. Trimming removed 3 bases from V and 6 bases from J, with 12 bases in between. The CDR3 bases are TGTGCCAGCTCACCTGGTGGGGAGGGTCAGCCCCAGCATTTT. Translated, it gives CASSPGGEGQPQHF.

The V and J genes are TRBV30 and TRBJ2-6; weak D call: TRBD1 (6 bases). Germline-derived CDR1 and CDR2 are GTSNPN and SVGIG (reference sequence). V was pared by 2 bases and J by 0 bases, with 32 bases between. The CDR3 spans 23 residues. The chain's CDR3 is CAWSRGLVWGGQNKSSGANVLTF. CDR3 sequence (DNA): TGTGCCTGGAGTAGAGGCTTGGTATGGGGCGGACAGAATAAGAGCTCTGGGGCCAACGTCCTGACTTTC.

Only one count was recorded for this clone. This chain connects TRBV12-5 to TRBJ2-6, with D perhaps given as TRBD1 or TRBD2 (5 bases each). Germline CDR1 LGHNT, CDR2 FRNRAP. Trimming stripped 1 base from V and 7 bases from J, with 8 bases between. This CDR3 contains 14 residues. The CDR3 reads CASGLGDVANVLTF. Written as DNA, the CDR3 is TGTGCTAGTGGTTTGGGGGACGTCGCCAACGTCCTGACTTTC.

The V and J genes are TRBV18 and TRBJ1-1; the D is unclear. The CDR3 totals 14 residues. Trimming took 3 bases from V and 1 from J, leaving 9 bases between them. CDR1 and CDR2 (germline): KGHSH, LQKENI. The chain's CDR3 is CASSPIDPNTEAFF. In nucleotides, the CDR3 is TGTGCCAGCTCACCCATCGACCCGAACACTGAAGCTTTCTTT.

V and J are TRBV18 and TRBJ2-7; 8 bases agree with TRBD1. With V trimmed by 4 bases and J by 4 bases, 21 bases remained unmatched. This CDR3 region has 19 residues. The germline CDR1 and CDR2 sequences are KGHSH and LQKENI. The CDR3 is CASSQRTGIPLAWKYEQYF. CDR3 sequence (DNA): TGTGCCAGCTCACAGAGGACAGGGATTCCGCTAGCGTGGAAGTACGAGCAGTACTTC.

CDR3 in DNA: TGTGCCAGCAGTATACCGACTAGCGGGAGAGGCGGGGAGCTGTTTTTT. This translates into CASSIPTSGRGGELFF. V gene TRBV27 combines with J gene TRBJ2-2; TRBD2 matches 12 bases. Germline assignment: CDR1 MNHEY and CDR2 SMNVEV (reference sequence). The CDR3 spans 16 residues. With V trimmed by 5 bases and J by 7 bases, 8 bases remained unmatched.

The chain combines TRBV6-5 with TRBJ2-7; 7 bases match TRBD2. The trim removed 4 bases at V and 0 bases at J, leaving 3 bases unmatched. Per germline, CDR1 MNHEY and CDR2 SVGAGI. The CDR3 runs to 14 residues. This CDR3 reads CASSWGGSSYEQYF. DNA of the CDR3: TGTGCCAGCAGTTGGGGGGGGAGCTCCTACGAGCAGTACTTC.

The chain links TRBV2 to TRBJ2-3; TRBD2 might be the D (6 bases). V shed 1 base and J shed 3 bases, with 8 bases lying between them. CDR3 length: 14 residues. Germline CDR1 SNHLY, CDR2 FYNNEI. The CDR3 DNA follows: TGTGCCAGCAGTGAAGACGGGAGTACAGATACGCAGTATTTT. Its translation: CASSEDGSTDTQYF. Combining the CDR3 with reference TRBV2 and TRBJ2-3 gives the whole variable domain EPEVTQTPSHQVTQMGQEVILRCVPISNHLYFYWYRQILGQKVEFLVSFYNNEISEKSEIFDDQFSVERPDGSNFTLKIRSTKLEDSAMYFCASSEDGSTDTQYFGPGTRLTVL.

The chain recombines TRBV14 with TRBJ2-5; D unresolved. The germline V gene has CDR1 SGHDN and CDR2 FVKESK. Deletions cut 0 bases from V and 5 bases from J, with 4 bases between. This CDR3 contains 12 residues. The CDR3 reads CASSQEWETQYF. In nucleotides, the CDR3 is TGTGCCAGCAGCCAAGAGTGGGAGACCCAGTACTTC.

The J gene is TRBJ2-6, the V gene TRBV7-9; D is uncertain. With 7 bases removed from V and 0 bases from J, the gap between germline ends came to 7 bases. The length of the CDR3 is 14 residues. Germline V CDR1 and CDR2: SEHNR, FQNEAQ (reference sequence). CDR3 in DNA: TGTGCCAGCACGATCGCCTCTGGGGCCAACGTCCTGACTTTC. Protein sequence: CASTIASGANVLTF.

The chain recombines TRBV9 with TRBJ1-5, with D uncertain. Germline assignment: CDR1 SGDLS and CDR2 YYNGEE. The CDR3 loop spans 14 amino acids. Trimming took off 0 bases at V and 4 bases at J, with 8 bases between the two ends. CDR3 sequence: CASSVGPGNQPQHF. In nucleotides, the CDR3 is TGTGCCAGCAGCGTAGGACCGGGAAATCAGCCCCAGCATTTT.

The rearrangement links TRBV14 to TRBJ2-5, with D maybe TRBD2 (6 bases). The CDR3 is made up of 13 amino acids. Trimming stripped 3 bases from V and 11 bases from J, with 16 bases between. The V gene's germline CDR1 is SGHDN and CDR2 FVKESK. Here the CDR3 reads CASSHDPLAWQYF. CDR3 nucleotide sequence: TGTGCCAGCAGCCATGATCCTCTAGCGTGGCAGTACTTC. Filled out from reference TRBV14 and TRBJ2-5, the complete variable domain reads EAGVTQFPSHSVIEKGQTVTLRCDPISGHDNLYWYRRVMGKEIKFLLHFVKESKQDESGMPNNRFLAERTGGTYSTLKVQPAELEDSGVYFCASSHDPLAWQYFGPGTRLLVL.

This clone was recorded only once. The chain employs TRBV5-5 and TRBJ2-5, with 11 positions matching TRBD2. CDR1 and CDR2 from the germline V gene are SGHKS and YYEKEE (reference sequence). The CDR3 contains 15 residues. Trimming removed 3 bases from V and 4 bases from J; junction bases left unmatched: 5. This CDR3 is CASSSLAGGGETQYF. In nucleotides, the CDR3 is TGTGCCAGCAGCTCCTTAGCGGGAGGGGGAGAGACCCAGTACTTC.

The chain combines TRBV4-1 with TRBJ2-7; TRBD2 might be the D (6 bases). CDR3 size: 17 residues. V was cut by 4 bases and J by 3 bases, with 22 bases left in between. Germline CDR1 reads MGHRA; CDR2 reads YSYEKL. The CDR3 loop is CASSPQDGGPSYYEQYF. In DNA form, the CDR3 reads TGCGCCAGCAGCCCCCAAGATGGAGGGCCTAGTTACTACGAGCAGTACTTC.

The V gene is TRBV7-9, the J gene TRBJ2-7, with 7 bases identical to TRBD1. Germline values: CDR1 SEHNR, CDR2 FQNEAQ (reference sequence). V lost 1 base and J lost 4; bases outside the gene matches: 4. This CDR3 region has 14 residues. The chain's CDR3 is CASSLGQGVYEQYF. The CDR3 DNA follows: TGTGCCAGCAGCTTAGGGCAGGGGGTTTACGAGCAGTACTTC.

V is TRBV4-1 and J is TRBJ2-7; 10 nucleotides match TRBD1. J was trimmed by 4 bases and V by 3 bases; bases with no gene match: 6. Germline-derived CDR1 and CDR2 are MGHRA and YSYEKL. This CDR3 is built from 15 residues. This CDR3 reads CASSHRGQGKYEQYF. CDR3 DNA sequence: TGCGCCAGCAGCCATAGGGGACAGGGGAAATACGAGCAGTACTTC.

This chain's CDR3 is CASMVSVGTGELFF. In nucleotides, the CDR3 is TGTGCCAGCATGGTTAGCGTAGGCACCGGGGAGCTGTTTTTT. This rearrangement joins TRBV28 to TRBJ2-2; the D gene is possibly TRBD2 (5 bases). V dropped 7 bases and J dropped 4 bases, with 13 bases sitting between them. The CDR3 is 14 residues long. CDR1 and CDR2 (germline): MDHEN, SYDVKM.

This chain connects TRBV7-9 to TRBJ2-2; D is uncertain. This CDR3 is built from 15 residues. Germline V lookup: CDR1 SEHNR, CDR2 FQNEAQ (reference sequence). The ends were cut back, 3 bases at V and 0 bases at J, with 8 bases in the middle. CDR3 nucleotides: TGTGCCAGCAGCTTGGTTACCGCGAACACCGGGGAGCTGTTTTTT. This gives the protein CASSLVTANTGELFF.

The V gene is TRBV27, the J gene TRBJ2-2; 8 nucleotides line up with TRBD1. Germline V gene sequence: CDR1 MNHEY, CDR2 SMNVEV (reference sequence). This CDR3 comprises 15 residues. V shed 3 bases, J shed 3 bases, and the junction held 3 bases outside the gene matches. This chain's CDR3 is CASSLGTGYTGELFF. CDR3 DNA: TGTGCCAGCAGTTTGGGGACAGGTTACACCGGGGAGCTGTTTTTT.